The 11 T cell receptor beta chains in this list originate from one sample, sequenced in a study of identical twins (dated by TCRdb to the mid-2010s). Libraries were constructed by 5' RACE. Sequencing took place on an Illumina HiSeq 2000. In-frame beta chains were kept once TCRdb had trimmed the public reads at Q25 with fastp and called clones with MiXCR. Every CDR3 protein is listed once, alongside the most common genes and DNA of its rows. The sample records about 720,000 distinct CDR3 sequences, roughly 18% of which are singletons. About an eighth of the sample goes to the ten largest clones. The same sample was also used in a study of T cells expressing NK-cell markers.

Input material: PBMCs. Receptors originate from a woman younger than 30 in good health.

This clonotype was picked up a small number of times. The chain uses TRBV19 and TRBJ2-1; no clear D gene. The length of the CDR3 is 12 residues. V lost 3 bases and J lost 10, with 10 bases in between. Germline V CDR1 and CDR2: LNHDA, SQIVND (reference sequence). The CDR3 sequence: CASSIQGKEQFF. The CDR3 DNA follows: TGTGCCAGTAGTATCCAAGGGAAGGAGCAGTTCTTC. The entire variable domain, with the rest obtained from reference TRBV19 and TRBJ2-1, is as follows: DGGITQSPKYLFRKEGQNVTLSCEQNLNHDAMYWYRQDPGQGLRLIYYSQIVNDFQKGDIAEGYSVSREKKESFPLTVTSAQKNPTAFYLCASSIQGKEQFFGPGTRLTVL.

This sequence joins TRBV30 and TRBJ2-1; D is unclear. Germline CDR1 GTSNPN, CDR2 SVGIG (reference sequence). This CDR3 region has 16 residues. Trimming pared 3 bases from V and 0 bases from J, leaving 15 bases between. The CDR3 coding sequence is TGTGCCTGGAGGCGCCCCGGCCTTAGCTCCTACAATGAGCAGTTCTTC. This gives the protein CAWRRPGLSSYNEQFF.

This chain joins TRBV5-5 and TRBJ1-2; D is unresolved. The CDR3 is 16 residues long. The V end was cut by 4 bases, the J end by 1 base, with 17 bases between. Per germline, CDR1 SGHKS and CDR2 YYEKEE (reference sequence). CDR3 amino acids: CASSADHARFNYGYTF. In DNA form, the CDR3 reads TGTGCCAGCAGCGCAGACCACGCCAGGTTTAACTATGGCTACACCTTC.

This clonotype was seen repeatedly, ten times or more. The chain carries TRBV5-1 and TRBJ2-1; D may match TRBD1 or TRBD2 (5 bases each). The ends were cut back, 3 bases at V and 4 bases at J, with 17 bases in the middle. CDR3 size: 16 residues. The germline gives CDR1 SGHRS, CDR2 YFSETQ. The CDR3 DNA sequence: TGCGCCAGCAGCTCTGTTCCCGAGGGGCGTTACAATGAGCAGTTCTTC. Residues: CASSSVPEGRYNEQFF.

The J gene is TRBJ2-1, the V gene TRBV10-2; 8 nucleotides align to TRBD2. V shed 7 bases and J 4 bases; nucleotides not matched to a gene: 9. The germline CDR1 and CDR2 sequences are WSHSY and SAAADI. The CDR3 sequence is 15 residues long. CDR3 coding DNA: TGCGCCAGCAAGGCGCGGGGGGCCCTATACAATGAGCAGTTCTTC. This sequence encodes CASKARGALYNEQFF.

This clonotype appeared once. The gene calls are TRBV6-1 and TRBJ2-3; D not certain. The CDR3 runs to 14 residues. With 6 bases removed from V and 1 base from J, the gap between germline ends came to 11 bases. The germline V gene has CDR1 MNHNS and CDR2 SASEGT. As DNA, the CDR3 is TGTGCCAGCAGCCCCTCCGTACGCACAGATACGCAGTATTTT. Protein product: CASSPSVRTDTQYF.

This clonotype came up a few times. The chain couples TRBV9 to TRBJ2-3; possibly TRBD1 for D (6 bases). The CDR3 is made up of 13 amino acids. Germline CDR1 and CDR2: SGDLS and YYNGEE. The V end lost 6 bases, the J end lost 5 bases, and 13 bases lay between the germline ends. The CDR3 loop reads CASTPGVEDTQYF. In DNA, the CDR3 is TGTGCCAGCACACCAGGGGTCGAAGATACGCAGTATTTT.

This clonotype was counted between two and nine times. This sequence joins TRBV3-1 and TRBJ1-1; D perhaps matches TRBD1 (6 bases). The V end was cut by 0 bases, the J end by 8 bases, with 13 bases between. Per the germline V gene, CDR1 is LGHDT and CDR2 is YNNKEL (reference sequence). CDR3 length equals 14 residues. For the CDR3, the DNA is TGTGCCAGCAGCCAAGATCCCAGGGGCTTAGAAGCTTTCTTT. It encodes CASSQDPRGLEAFF.

A few counts support this clonotype. The chain carries TRBV29-1 and TRBJ1-2; no clear D. CDR1 and CDR2 (germline): SQVTM, ANQGSEA. Trimming took 0 bases from V and 4 from J, leaving 6 bases between them. The CDR3 has 12 residues. CDR3 coding DNA: TGCAGCGTTGAAGATAGGACCTATGGCTACACCTTC. It yields the protein CSVEDRTYGYTF.

This clonotype has a handful of counts. The V gene is TRBV7-2, the J gene TRBJ2-7; TRBD2 is a possible D gene (5 bases). V was shortened by 0 bases and J by 1 base, with 22 bases between the two germline ends. Germline V gene lookup returns CDR1 SGHTA and CDR2 FQGNSA. The CDR3 is 19 amino acids. CDR3 protein: CASSLAGQRAASPSYEQYF. The CDR3 DNA sequence: TGTGCCAGCAGCTTAGCGGGTCAGAGGGCCGCTAGCCCATCCTACGAGCAGTACTTC.

This clonotype was counted a few times. The chain is built from TRBV10-3 and TRBJ1-5; 8 bases line up with TRBD1. The germline V gene encodes CDR1 ENHRY and CDR2 SYGVKD. The CDR3 sequence is 14 residues long. V shed 6 bases and J 0 bases; nucleotides not matched to a gene: 1. Here the CDR3 DNA reads TGTGCCATCAGCCAGGGGGCTAGCAATCAGCCCCAGCATTTT. It is translated as CAISQGASNQPQHF.